This entry concerns a single TCR beta chain. What it binds is unknown. Sequenced by immunoSEQ multiplex PCR; TCRdb stores in-frame clones only, minus some. Of 70,000 to 95,000 clones listed, about 86% are singletons. After removal of 7 bases from V and 7 bases from J, the junction contained 9 bases not matched to a gene. Germline V CDR1 and CDR2: SNHLY, FYNNEI. The CDR3 contains 13 residues. Drawing of blood for sampling happened at baseline, at cycle 4 day 1, and at cycle 7 day 1. The data originate from a study of OX40 agonist ivuxolimab in advanced cancers. Background on the study: Patients were treated with ivuxolimab, an agonistic anti-OX40 (CD134) antibody. Averaging roughly 60 years in age, with a range of roughly 23 to 85, the cohort was 82.7% male.

Study conclusions and caveats: At doses 0.1 to 3.0 mg/kg, CD4+ and CD8+ clones expanded.

V gene TRBV2 combines with J gene TRBJ1-2, with 7 bases aligning to TRBD1. The sequence derives from an adult with an advanced solid tumor such as melanoma, head and neck, liver or kidney cancer. This sample comprised CD4+ or CD8+ T cells sorted from blood, obtained in a trial of the OX40 agonist ivuxolimab. The CDR3 DNA is TGTGCCAGCATTGGACAGGTCGGAGGTGGCTACACCTTC. Translating gives CASIGQVGGGYTF.